This T cell receptor beta chain derives from a study of Ad26.COV2.S vaccination and SARS-CoV-2 variants (dated by TCRdb to 2020 to 2022). For the study in its entirety: Donors in the vaccine arm were drawn from COV1001, a multicentre, randomized, double-blind, placebo-controlled phase I-IIa trial testing Ad26.COV2.S in healthy adults. Ad26.COV2.S was administered intramuscularly at a dose of 5x10^10 or 1x10^11 viral particles, either as one shot or as two shots given 56 days apart. Sequencing of the TCRbeta repertoire served to evaluate the specificity and breadth of SARS-CoV-2-reactive T cell receptors following Ad26.COV2.S vaccination. A total of roughly 30 samples were included in the TCR-sequenced set, comprising about 20 Ad26.COV2.S vaccine recipients, 5 placebo recipients and 8 SARS-CoV-2 convalescent individuals. Participants in the trial were split at random into five groups of five each, receiving low-dose or high-dose Ad26.COV2.S once or twice, or else placebo on both occasions. Throughout the experiments and outcome assessment, investigators stayed blinded to trial group allocation. Results the study describes overall, beyond this receptor: After vaccination, substantial breadth of spike-specific CD8+ and CD4+ T cell responses was reported. Compared with placebo recipients, Ad26.COV2.S recipients showed higher spike-specific TCR breadth (P = 0.0014). The study lacked the statistical power to compare responses across vaccine doses or regimens. The authors noted that the TCR breadth and depth analyses may have underestimated total T cell responses. Non-spike TCR breadth was comparable between vaccine and placebo recipients, consistent with the vaccine containing only spike.

The immunoSEQ Assay was used to sequence TCRbeta CDR3 regions. After extraction, genomic DNA underwent amplification by bias-controlled multiplex PCR, followed by high-throughput sequencing. From the authors' description of their analysis: To quantify the absolute abundance of every unique TCRbeta CDR3 region, sequences were collapsed and filtered. T cell fraction was estimated by normalizing TCRbeta template counts to usable DNA, with usable DNA measured through amplification of reference genes found in all nucleated cells. Repertoire TCRs were annotated as SARS-CoV-2-specific by exact matching of V gene, CDR3 amino acid sequence and J gene to a known reactive TCR set. The reference SARS-CoV-2 TCR set came from MIRA and was filtered for enrichment in COVID-19-positive ImmuneCODE repertoires, removing public or cross-reactive TCRs. Based on the MIRA antigens, annotated TCRs were further analysed at the level of specific ORF or position within ORF. Breadth was defined as annotated unique rearrangements over total unique productive rearrangements; depth was the summed frequency of those rearrangements. Two-sided Wilcoxon rank-sum tests were used to compare TCR breadth between groups. As stored in TCRdb, this immuneACCESS dataset retains in-frame rearrangements with V and J assigned. A fraction of the clones does not appear; measured against another copy, unresolved V genes explain less than half of the discrepancy, and the remainder lacks a known reason. D and trimming were read from the DNA, whereas the V and J calls and clone size are those reported in that table. Here the sample has roughly 450,000 clones; approximately 90% occur a single time. 9% to 15% of the sample is in the top ten clones.

CDR1 and CDR2 (SGHDT, YYEEEE) derive from the germline V gene. The CDR3 runs 15 amino acids, cysteine and phenylalanine included. The retained sequence is limited to the CDR3, 45 bases, with the frame set at the first base. Trimming removed 0 bases from V and 3 bases from J; the gene matches leave 5 bases unexplained. The treatment or condition label corresponds to: about 20 received Ad26.COV2.S at low or high dose, single or two shots; about 5 received placebo; per-sample allocation not given. Repertoires of vaccine and placebo recipients were sequenced from samples taken on day 63 after the first injection. Between 29 July and 7 August 2020, Cohort 1b enrolled around 24 adults aged 18-55 years at one site in Boston, USA. Ad26.COV2.S was a replication-incompetent adenovirus type 26 vector expressing a prefusion-stabilized SARS-CoV-2 spike protein from the original Wuhan strain. As concerns this clone: Its antigen remains undetermined. No much larger clone exists at a distance of one base, and base qualities are not known.

The sample in question was peripheral blood, obtained in a trial of Ad26.COV2.S vaccine versus placebo. The V gene is TRBV5-6 and the J gene is TRBJ2-7; 8 central bases correspond to TRBD1. The receptor was isolated from a person between 18 and 65 years old who received the Ad26.COV2.S COVID-19 vaccine or a placebo. The CDR3 protein is CASSLGGQGHYEQYF. The sequenced DNA is TGTGCCAGCAGCTTGGGAGGACAGGGACACTACGAGCAGTACTTC.